Below are 2 T cell receptor beta chains sequenced from a single sample in a study of OX40 agonist ivuxolimab in advanced cancers. Method: immunoSEQ multiplex PCR; TCRdb's copy keeps in-frame clones and lacks some. The repertoire holds about 35,000 clones, 80% to 95% seen once, with 22% in the top ten. The sequences come from CD4+ or CD8+ T cells sorted from blood, collected in a trial of the OX40 agonist ivuxolimab. The receptor source for this set is an adult with an advanced solid tumor such as melanoma, head and neck, liver or kidney cancer.

This clone was seen only once. The V gene is TRBV7-3, the J gene TRBJ2-3; the D is unclear. The CDR3 runs to 13 residues. The V end was cut by 2 bases, the J end by 5 bases, with 8 bases between. Germline-derived CDR1 and CDR2 are SGHTA and FQGTGA. For the CDR3, the DNA is TGTGCCAGCAGCTTAGTGGATCGAGATACGCAGTATTTT. It yields the protein CASSLVDRDTQYF. The complete variable domain, with remaining parts taken from reference TRBV7-3 and TRBJ2-3, reads GAGVSQTPSNKVTEKGKYVELRCDPISGHTALYWYRQSLGQGPEFLIYFQGTGAADDSGLPNDRFFAVRPEGSVSTLKIQRTERGDSAVYLCASSLVDRDTQYFGPGTRLTVL.

The CDR3 spells CASSLASGNEQFF. For the CDR3, the DNA is TGTGCCAGCAGCCTAGCCTCGGGGAATGAGCAGTTCTTC. This sequence joins TRBV11-2 and TRBJ2-1, with D possibly TRBD2 on 5 matching bases. The CDR3 sequence is 13 residues long. Germline CDR1 reads SGHAT; CDR2 reads FQNNGV. V shed 5 bases and J shed 7 bases, with 12 bases lying between them.